What follows is one T cell receptor beta chain and its context. The data were taken from a study of technical replicates of blood from a few donors. The CDR3 consists of 14 residues. The V gene's germline CDR1 is SGHNT and CDR2 YENEEA. Trimming took 3 bases from V and 3 from J, leaving 12 bases between them. Profiled with immunoSEQ multiplex PCR; TCRdb holds only in-frame clones, not every one. The sample records about 80,000 clones, nearly 95% being singletons. Sequencing was done on a sample of T cells isolated from PBMCs. The rearrangement joins TRBV11-3 to TRBJ2-7, with no clear D. This TCR derives from a human donor in good health. CDR3 DNA sequence: TGTGCCAGCAGCTTGAGACATACCTTCTACGAGCAGTACTTC. Its translation is CASSLRHTFYEQYF.